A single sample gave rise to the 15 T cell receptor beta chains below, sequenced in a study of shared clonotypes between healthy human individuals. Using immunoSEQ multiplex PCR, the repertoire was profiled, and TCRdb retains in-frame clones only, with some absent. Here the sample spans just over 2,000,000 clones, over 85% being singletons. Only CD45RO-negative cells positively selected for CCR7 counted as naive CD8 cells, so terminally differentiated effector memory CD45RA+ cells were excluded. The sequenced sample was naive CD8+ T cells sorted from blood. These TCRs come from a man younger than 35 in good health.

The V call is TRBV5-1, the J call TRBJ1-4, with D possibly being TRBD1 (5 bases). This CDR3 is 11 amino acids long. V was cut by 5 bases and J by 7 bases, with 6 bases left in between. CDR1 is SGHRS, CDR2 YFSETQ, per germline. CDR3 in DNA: TGCGCCAGCAGGGGGGGTGAAAAACTGTTTTTT. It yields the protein CASRGGEKLFF. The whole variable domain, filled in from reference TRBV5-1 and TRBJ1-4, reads KAGVTQTPRYLIKTRGQQVTLSCSPISGHRSVSWYQQTPGQGLQFLFEYFSETQRNKGNFPGRFSGRQFSNSRSEMNVSTLELGDSALYLCASRGGEKLFFGSGTQLSVL.

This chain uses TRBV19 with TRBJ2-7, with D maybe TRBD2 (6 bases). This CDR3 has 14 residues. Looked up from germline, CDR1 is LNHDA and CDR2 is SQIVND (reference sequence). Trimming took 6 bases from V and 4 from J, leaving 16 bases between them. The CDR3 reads CASSYRIGGYEQYF. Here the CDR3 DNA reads TGTGCCAGTAGCTATAGAATCGGAGGGTACGAGCAGTACTTC.

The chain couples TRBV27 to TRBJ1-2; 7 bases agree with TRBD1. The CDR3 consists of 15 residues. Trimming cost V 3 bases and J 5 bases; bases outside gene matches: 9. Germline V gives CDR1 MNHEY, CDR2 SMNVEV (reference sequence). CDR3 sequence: CASSFSAGGYYGYTF. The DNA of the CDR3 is TGTGCCAGCAGTTTTTCGGCAGGGGGGTATTATGGCTACACCTTC.

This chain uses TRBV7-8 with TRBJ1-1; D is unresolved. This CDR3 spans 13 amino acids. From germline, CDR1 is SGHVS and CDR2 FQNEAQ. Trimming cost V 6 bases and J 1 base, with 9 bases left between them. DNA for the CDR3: TGTGCCAGCAGGGTGACTGAGAACACTGAAGCTTTCTTT. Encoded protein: CASRVTENTEAFF.

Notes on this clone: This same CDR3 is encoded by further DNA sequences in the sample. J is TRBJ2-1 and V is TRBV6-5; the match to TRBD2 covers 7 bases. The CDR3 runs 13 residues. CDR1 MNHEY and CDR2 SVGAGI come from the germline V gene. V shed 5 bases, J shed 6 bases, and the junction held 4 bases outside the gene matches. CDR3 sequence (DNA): TGTGCCAGCAGTCCCTCTAGCGGCAATGAGCAGTTCTTC. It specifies CASSPSSGNEQFF.

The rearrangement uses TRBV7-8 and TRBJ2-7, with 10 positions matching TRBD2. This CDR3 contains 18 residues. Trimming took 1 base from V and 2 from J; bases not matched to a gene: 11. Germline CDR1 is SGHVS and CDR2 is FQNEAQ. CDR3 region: CASSLDLAGAPLTYEQYF. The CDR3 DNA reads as TGTGCCAGCAGCTTAGACCTAGCGGGAGCCCCGTTAACCTACGAGCAGTACTTC.

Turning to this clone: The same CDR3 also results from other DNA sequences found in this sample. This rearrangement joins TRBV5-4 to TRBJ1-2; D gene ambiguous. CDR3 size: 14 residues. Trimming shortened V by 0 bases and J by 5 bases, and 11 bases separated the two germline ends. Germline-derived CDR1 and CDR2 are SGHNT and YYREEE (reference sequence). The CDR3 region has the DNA TGTGCCAGCAGCTTGGAAGGCCCCTCTTATGGCTACACCTTC. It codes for CASSLEGPSYGYTF.

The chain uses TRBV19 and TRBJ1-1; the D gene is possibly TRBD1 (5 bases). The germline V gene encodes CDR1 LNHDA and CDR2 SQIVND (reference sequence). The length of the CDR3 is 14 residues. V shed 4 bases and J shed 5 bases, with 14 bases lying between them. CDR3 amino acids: CASSSGDVSTEAFF. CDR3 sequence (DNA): TGTGCCAGTAGTAGCGGGGACGTGAGTACTGAAGCTTTCTTT.

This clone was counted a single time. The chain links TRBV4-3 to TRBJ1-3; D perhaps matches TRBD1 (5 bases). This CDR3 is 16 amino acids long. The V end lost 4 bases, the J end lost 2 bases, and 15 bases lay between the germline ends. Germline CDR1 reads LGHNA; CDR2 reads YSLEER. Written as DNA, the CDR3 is TGCGCCAGCAGCCTCCTTGGGGAAGGGGCTGGAAACACCATATATTTT. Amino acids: CASSLLGEGAGNTIYF.

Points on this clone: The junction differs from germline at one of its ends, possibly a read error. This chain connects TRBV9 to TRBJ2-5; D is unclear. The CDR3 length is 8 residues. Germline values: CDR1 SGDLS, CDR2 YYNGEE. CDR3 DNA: TGCGCCCGGGAGACCCAGTACTTC. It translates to CARETQYF.

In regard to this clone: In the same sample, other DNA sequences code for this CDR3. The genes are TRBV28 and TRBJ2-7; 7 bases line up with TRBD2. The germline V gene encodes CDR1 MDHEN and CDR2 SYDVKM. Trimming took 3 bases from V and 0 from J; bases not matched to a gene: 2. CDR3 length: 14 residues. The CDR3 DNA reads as TGTGCCAGCAGTTTTGCGGGGGACTCCTACGAGCAGTACTTC. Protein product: CASSFAGDSYEQYF.

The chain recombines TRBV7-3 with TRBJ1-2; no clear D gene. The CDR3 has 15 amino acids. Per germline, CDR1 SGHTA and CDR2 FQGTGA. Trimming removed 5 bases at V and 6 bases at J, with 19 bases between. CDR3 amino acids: CASSLLPAGRDGYTF. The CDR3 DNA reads TGTGCCAGCAGCCTCCTACCGGCGGGAAGGGATGGCTACACCTTC.

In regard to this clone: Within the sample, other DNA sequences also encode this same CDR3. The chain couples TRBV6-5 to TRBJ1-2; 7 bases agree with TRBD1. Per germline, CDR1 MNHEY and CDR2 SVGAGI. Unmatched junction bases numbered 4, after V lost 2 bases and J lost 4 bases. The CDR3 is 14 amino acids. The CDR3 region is CASSYDREGYGYTF. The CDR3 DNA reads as TGTGCCAGCAGTTACGACAGGGAGGGCTATGGCTACACCTTC.

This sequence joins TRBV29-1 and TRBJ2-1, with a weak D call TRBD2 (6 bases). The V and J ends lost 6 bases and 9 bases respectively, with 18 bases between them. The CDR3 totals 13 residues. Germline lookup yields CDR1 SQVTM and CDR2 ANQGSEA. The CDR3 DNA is TGCAGCGTCGCGGGACGGGAGTGGATTGAGCAGTTCTTC. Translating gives CSVAGREWIEQFF.

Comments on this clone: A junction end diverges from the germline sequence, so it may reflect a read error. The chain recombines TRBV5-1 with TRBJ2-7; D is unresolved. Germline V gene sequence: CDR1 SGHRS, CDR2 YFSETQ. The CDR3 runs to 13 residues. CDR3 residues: CASSLDGSHEQYF. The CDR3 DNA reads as TGCGCCAGCAGCTTGGACGGCTCCCACGAGCAGTACTTC.